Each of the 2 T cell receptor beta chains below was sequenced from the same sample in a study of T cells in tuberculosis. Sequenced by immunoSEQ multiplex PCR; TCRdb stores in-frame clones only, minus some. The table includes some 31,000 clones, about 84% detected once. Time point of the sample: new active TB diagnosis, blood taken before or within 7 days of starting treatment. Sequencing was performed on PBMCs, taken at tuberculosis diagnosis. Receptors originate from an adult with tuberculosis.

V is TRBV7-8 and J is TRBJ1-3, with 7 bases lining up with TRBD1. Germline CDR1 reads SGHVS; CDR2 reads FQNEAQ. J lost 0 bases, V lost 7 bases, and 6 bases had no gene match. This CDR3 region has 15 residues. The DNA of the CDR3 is TGTGCCAGCACCGTTGGGACAGCCTCTGGAAACACCATATATTTT. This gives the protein CASTVGTASGNTIYF.

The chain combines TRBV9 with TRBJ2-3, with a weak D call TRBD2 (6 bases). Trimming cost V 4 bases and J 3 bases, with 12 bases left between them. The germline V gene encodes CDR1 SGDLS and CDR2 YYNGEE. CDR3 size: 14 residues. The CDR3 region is CASSPGTSTDTQYF. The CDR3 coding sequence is TGTGCCAGCAGCCCAGGGACTTCGACAGATACGCAGTATTTT. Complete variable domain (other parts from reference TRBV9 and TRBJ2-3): DSGVTQTPKHLITATGQRVTLRCSPRSGDLSVYWYQQSLDQGLQFLIQYYNGEERAKGNILERFSAQQFPDLHSELNLSSLELGDSALYFCASSPGTSTDTQYFGPGTRLTVL.